The 14 T cell receptor beta chains listed next were all sequenced from one sample in a study of CD8 T cells in Susac syndrome. With random hexamers, about 0.45 to 1 ug RNA was reverse transcribed. TCRdb reanalysed the immunoSEQ multiplex PCR reads using MiXCR and keeps one entry per CDR3 protein. In the table there are 150,000 to 200,000 distinct CDR3 sequences, approximately 93% of which are singletons. Source material: CD4+ T cells from PBMCs. The source of these receptors is a human donor with multiple sclerosis.

The chain combines TRBV20-1 with TRBJ2-5, with D uncertain. This CDR3 has 10 residues. Germline values: CDR1 DFQATT, CDR2 SNEGSKA (reference sequence). Trimming cost V 3 bases and J 5 bases, with 4 bases left between them. CDR3 coding DNA: TGCAGTGCTAGTACTGAGACCCAGTACTTC. Protein sequence: CSASTETQYF.

Only a few counts were recorded for this clonotype. The chain carries TRBV7-2 and TRBJ2-1; D is uncertain. Trimming pared 0 bases from V and 0 bases from J, leaving 6 bases between. The CDR3 length is 15 residues. Looked up from germline, CDR1 is SGHTA and CDR2 is FQGNSA. Written as DNA, the CDR3 is TGTGCCAGCAGCTTAGCCTTTGACTCCTACAATGAGCAGTTCTTC. This gives the protein CASSLAFDSYNEQFF.

The chain uses TRBV24-1 and TRBJ1-1; maybe TRBD1 (5 bases). Germline loops: CDR1 KGHDR, CDR2 SFDVKD. The CDR3 is 14 amino acids. V dropped 4 bases and J dropped 11 bases, with 19 bases sitting between them. CDR3 in amino acids: CATSDVYKGTGAFF. The CDR3 region has the DNA TGTGCCACCAGTGACGTCTACAAAGGGACTGGCGCTTTCTTT.

The chain has TRBV7-2 and TRBJ1-1; no definite D call. Germline V gene lookup returns CDR1 SGHTA and CDR2 FQGNSA. The CDR3 has 13 residues. The germline V and J ends were trimmed by 4 bases and 4 bases, with 10 bases remaining between them. CDR3 protein: CASSSSIGTEAFF. The CDR3 region has the DNA TGTGCCAGCAGCTCCTCAATAGGCACTGAAGCTTTCTTT.

The gene calls are TRBV15 and TRBJ2-5, with a possible D match to TRBD2 (6 bases). This CDR3 spans 16 amino acids. The germline V gene has CDR1 LNHNV and CDR2 YYDKDF (reference sequence). The ends were cut back, 2 bases at V and 2 bases at J, with 15 bases in the middle. The CDR3 DNA reads as TGTGCCACCAGCAGACTAGGAGGGGCCCTACAAGAGACCCAGTACTTC. Amino acids: CATSRLGGALQETQYF.

The V and J genes are TRBV7-2 and TRBJ2-1, with D maybe TRBD2 (6 bases). Looked up from germline, CDR1 is SGHTA and CDR2 is FQGNSA. The CDR3 sequence is 14 residues long. Trimming left V 4 bases short and J 3 bases short, with 10 bases between. CDR3: CASSWRAVYNEQFF. The CDR3 coding sequence is TGTGCCAGCAGCTGGAGGGCAGTCTACAATGAGCAGTTCTTC.

This clonotype appeared a single time. The gene calls are TRBV28 and TRBJ1-5, with 7 bases lining up with TRBD1. The CDR3 is 18 amino acids. Germline values: CDR1 MDHEN, CDR2 SYDVKM. The trim removed 6 bases at V and 4 bases at J, leaving 18 bases unmatched. CDR3: CASSHGPTYDRENQPQHF. The CDR3 nucleotides are TGTGCCAGCAGCCACGGCCCGACTTACGACAGGGAGAATCAGCCCCAGCATTTT.

The V gene is TRBV4-1, the J gene TRBJ2-7, with D possibly matching TRBD1 (8 bases). The germline V gene has CDR1 MGHRA and CDR2 YSYEKL. The CDR3 is made up of 14 amino acids. V lost 2 bases and J lost 6, with 14 bases in between. CDR3 nucleotide sequence: TGCGCCAGCAGCCAATTGACAGGGGAGGGCGAGCAGTACTTC. Its protein is CASSQLTGEGEQYF.

The chain carries TRBV7-8 and TRBJ2-3; D might be TRBD2 (6 bases). The V gene's germline CDR1 is SGHVS and CDR2 FQNEAQ. V was cut by 1 base and J by 5 bases, with 16 bases left in between. The CDR3 has 16 amino acids. CDR3 sequence: CASSLGRLATRDTQYF. In DNA form, the CDR3 reads TGTGCCAGCAGCTTAGGACGGCTAGCGACCCGAGATACGCAGTATTTT. Drawing the rest from reference TRBV7-8 and TRBJ2-3, the complete variable domain is GAGVSQSPRYKVAKRGQDVALRCDPISGHVSLFWYQQALGQGPEFLTYFQNEAQLDKSGLPSDRFFAERPEGSVSTLKIQRTQQEDSAVYLCASSLGRLATRDTQYFGPGTRLTVL.

This clonotype was counted a single time. The chain carries TRBV24-1 and TRBJ2-2; D not resolved. The germline V and J ends were trimmed by 2 bases and 4 bases, with 16 bases remaining between them. This CDR3 is 17 amino acids long. CDR1 KGHDR and CDR2 SFDVKD come from the germline V gene. The chain's CDR3 is CATSDSHPNRGTGELFF. CDR3 in DNA: TGTGCCACCAGTGATTCGCATCCAAACCGTGGCACCGGGGAGCTGTTTTTT.

The V call is TRBV28, the J call TRBJ2-3, with D possibly TRBD1 on 5 matching bases. Germline V gives CDR1 MDHEN, CDR2 SYDVKM. Trimming cost V 5 bases and J 6 bases, with 12 bases left between them. There are 13 residues in the CDR3. The CDR3 loop reads CASSPPGWDTQYF. CDR3 in DNA: TGTGCCAGCAGTCCCCCAGGGTGGGATACGCAGTATTTT.

The chain uses TRBV11-2 and TRBJ2-1; the D gene is possibly TRBD1 (8 bases). V lost 3 bases and J lost 7, with 13 bases in between. The CDR3 totals 14 residues. Per the germline V gene, CDR1 is SGHAT and CDR2 is FQNNGV. CDR3 sequence reads: CASSFDRGGNEQFF. CDR3 DNA: TGTGCCAGCAGCTTTGACAGGGGAGGGAATGAGCAGTTCTTC.

The chain joins TRBV4-1 to TRBJ2-6; D may be TRBD1 or TRBD2 (5 bases each). V was pared by 7 bases and J by 0 bases, with 16 bases between. This CDR3 contains 17 residues. CDR1 is MGHRA, CDR2 YSYEKL, per germline. The CDR3 here is CASKRGTILSGANVLTF. In DNA, the CDR3 is TGCGCCAGCAAAAGAGGGACGATCCTCTCTGGGGCCAACGTCCTGACTTTC.

This clonotype appeared once. J is TRBJ2-4 and V is TRBV5-1; 14 bases are shared with TRBD2. Trimming at V came to 3 bases and at J to 8 bases, leaving 7 bases not matched to a gene. Germline CDR1 is SGHRS and CDR2 is YFSETQ. There are 16 residues in the CDR3. The CDR3 DNA follows: TGCGCCAGCAGCTGGGGACTAGCGGGAGTCCTGGACATTCAGTACTTC. Encoded protein: CASSWGLAGVLDIQYF.